This T cell receptor (beta chain) is drawn from a study of graft-versus-host responses after intestinal transplantation. Generated by immunoSEQ multiplex PCR, the TCRdb table keeps only in-frame clones and is missing some. The sample has 75,000 to 100,000 clones; 86% are singletons. The CDR3 spans 15 residues. Trimming pared 2 bases from V and 8 bases from J, leaving 18 bases between. Germline CDR1 reads MDHEN; CDR2 reads SYDVKM. The material sequenced was PBMCs, taken 255 days after intestinal transplant. This TCR was recovered from a human patient who received an intestinal transplant, so some T cells may come from the graft donor. This chain links TRBV28 with TRBJ1-2; weak D call: TRBD1 (6 bases). CDR3 loop: CASSLPATSGAGYTF. CDR3 bases: TGTGCCAGCAGTTTACCGGCTACTTCAGGGGCCGGCTACACCTTC.